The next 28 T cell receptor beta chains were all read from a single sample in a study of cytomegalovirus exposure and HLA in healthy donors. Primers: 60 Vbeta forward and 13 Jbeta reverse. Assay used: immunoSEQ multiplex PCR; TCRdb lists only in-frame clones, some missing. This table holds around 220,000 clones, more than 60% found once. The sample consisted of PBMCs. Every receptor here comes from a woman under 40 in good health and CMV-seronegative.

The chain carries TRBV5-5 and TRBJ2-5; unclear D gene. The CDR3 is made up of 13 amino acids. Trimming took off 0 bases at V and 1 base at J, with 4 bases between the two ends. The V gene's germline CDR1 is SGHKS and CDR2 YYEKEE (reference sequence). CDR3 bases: TGTGCCAGCAGCTTGGGTCTCCAAGAGACCCAGTACTTC. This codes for CASSLGLQETQYF.

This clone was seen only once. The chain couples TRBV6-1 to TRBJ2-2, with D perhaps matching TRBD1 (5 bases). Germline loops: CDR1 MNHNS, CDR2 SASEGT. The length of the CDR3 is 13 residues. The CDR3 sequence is CALIGADTGELFF. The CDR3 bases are TGTGCTCTGATTGGGGCGGACACCGGGGAGCTGTTTTTT.

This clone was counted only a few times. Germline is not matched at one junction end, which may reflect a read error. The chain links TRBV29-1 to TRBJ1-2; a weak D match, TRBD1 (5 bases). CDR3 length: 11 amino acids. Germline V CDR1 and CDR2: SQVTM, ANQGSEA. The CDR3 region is CRAGVLKGYNF. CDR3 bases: TGCAGAGCGGGGGTTTTGAAAGGCTACAACTTC.

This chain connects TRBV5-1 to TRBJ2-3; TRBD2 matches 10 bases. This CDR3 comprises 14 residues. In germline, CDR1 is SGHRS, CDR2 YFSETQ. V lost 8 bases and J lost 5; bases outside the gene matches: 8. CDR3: CASTSGGVGDTQYF. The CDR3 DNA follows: TGCGCCAGTACAAGCGGGGGGGTCGGAGATACGCAGTATTTT. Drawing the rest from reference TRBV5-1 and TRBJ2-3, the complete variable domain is KAGVTQTPRYLIKTRGQQVTLSCSPISGHRSVSWYQQTPGQGLQFLFEYFSETQRNKGNFPGRFSGRQFSNSRSEMNVSTLELGDSALYLCASTSGGVGDTQYFGPGTRLTVL.

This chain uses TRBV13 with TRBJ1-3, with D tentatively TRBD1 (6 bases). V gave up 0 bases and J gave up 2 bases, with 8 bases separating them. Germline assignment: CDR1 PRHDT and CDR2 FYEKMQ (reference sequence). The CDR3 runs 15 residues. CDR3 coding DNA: TGTGCCAGCAGCTTAGGCAGGGGAGCTGGAAACACCATATATTTT. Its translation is CASSLGRGAGNTIYF.

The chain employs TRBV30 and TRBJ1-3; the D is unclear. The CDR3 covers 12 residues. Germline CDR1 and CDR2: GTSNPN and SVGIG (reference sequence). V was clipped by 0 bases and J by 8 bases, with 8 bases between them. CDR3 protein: CAWSVLRDTIYF. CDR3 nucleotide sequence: TGTGCCTGGAGTGTACTGAGGGACACCATATATTTT.

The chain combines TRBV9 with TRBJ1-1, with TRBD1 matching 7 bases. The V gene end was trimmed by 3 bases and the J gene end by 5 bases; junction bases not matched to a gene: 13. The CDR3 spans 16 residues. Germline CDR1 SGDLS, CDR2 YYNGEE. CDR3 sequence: CASSARDLGQLTEAFF. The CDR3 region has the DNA TGTGCCAGCAGCGCCAGGGATCTGGGACAGCTGACTGAAGCTTTCTTT.

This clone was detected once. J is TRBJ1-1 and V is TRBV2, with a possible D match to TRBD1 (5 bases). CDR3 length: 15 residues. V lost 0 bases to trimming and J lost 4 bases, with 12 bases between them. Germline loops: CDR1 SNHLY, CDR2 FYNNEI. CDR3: CASSEALRGVTEAFF. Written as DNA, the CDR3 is TGTGCCAGCAGTGAAGCGCTTCGGGGGGTCACTGAAGCTTTCTTT. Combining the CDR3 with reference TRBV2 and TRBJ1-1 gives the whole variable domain EPEVTQTPSHQVTQMGQEVILRCVPISNHLYFYWYRQILGQKVEFLVSFYNNEISEKSEIFDDQFSVERPDGSNFTLKIRSTKLEDSAMYFCASSEALRGVTEAFFGQGTRLTVV.

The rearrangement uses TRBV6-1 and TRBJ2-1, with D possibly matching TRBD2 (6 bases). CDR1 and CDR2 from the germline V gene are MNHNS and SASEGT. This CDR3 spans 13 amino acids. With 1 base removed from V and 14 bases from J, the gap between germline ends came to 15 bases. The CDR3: CASSEVNSGRKFF. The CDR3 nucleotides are TGTGCCAGCAGTGAAGTAAATTCCGGGAGAAAGTTCTTC.

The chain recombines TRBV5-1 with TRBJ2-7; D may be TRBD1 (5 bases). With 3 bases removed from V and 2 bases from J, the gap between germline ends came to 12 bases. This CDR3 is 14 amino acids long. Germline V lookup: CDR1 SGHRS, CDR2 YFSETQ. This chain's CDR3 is CASSWAGNAYEQYF. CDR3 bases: TGCGCCAGCAGCTGGGCAGGGAACGCCTACGAGCAGTACTTC.

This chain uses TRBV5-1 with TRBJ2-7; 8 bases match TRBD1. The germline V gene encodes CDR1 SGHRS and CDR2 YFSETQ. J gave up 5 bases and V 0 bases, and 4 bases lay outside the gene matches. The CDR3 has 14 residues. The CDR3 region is CASSLGTGSHEQYF. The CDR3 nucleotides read TGCGCCAGCAGCTTGGGGACAGGGTCCCACGAGCAGTACTTC.

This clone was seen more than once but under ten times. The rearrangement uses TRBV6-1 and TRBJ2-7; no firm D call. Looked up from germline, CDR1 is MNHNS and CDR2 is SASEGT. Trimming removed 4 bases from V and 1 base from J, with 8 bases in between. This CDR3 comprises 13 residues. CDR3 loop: CASSATVSYEQYF. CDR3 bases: TGTGCCAGCAGTGCAACGGTATCCTACGAGCAGTACTTC.

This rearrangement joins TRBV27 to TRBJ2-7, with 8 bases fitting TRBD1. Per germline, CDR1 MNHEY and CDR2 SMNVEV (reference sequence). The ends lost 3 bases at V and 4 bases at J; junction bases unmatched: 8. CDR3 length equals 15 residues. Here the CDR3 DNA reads TGTGCCAGCAGTTTTGATCAGGGGGCGTTTTACGAGCAGTACTTC. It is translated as CASSFDQGAFYEQYF.

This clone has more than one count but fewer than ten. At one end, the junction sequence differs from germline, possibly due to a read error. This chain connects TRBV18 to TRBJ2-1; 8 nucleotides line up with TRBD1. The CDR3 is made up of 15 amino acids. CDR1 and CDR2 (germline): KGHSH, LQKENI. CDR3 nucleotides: TGTGCCAGCTCACTGGACAGGGCCTCCCACAATGAGCAGTTCTTC. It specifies CASSLDRASHNEQFF. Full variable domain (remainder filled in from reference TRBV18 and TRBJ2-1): NAGVMQNPRHLVRRRGQEARLRCSPMKGHSHVYWYRQLPEEGLKFMVYLQKENIIDESGMPKERFSAEFPKEGPSILRIQQVVRGDSAAYFCASSLDRASHNEQFFGPGTRLTVL.

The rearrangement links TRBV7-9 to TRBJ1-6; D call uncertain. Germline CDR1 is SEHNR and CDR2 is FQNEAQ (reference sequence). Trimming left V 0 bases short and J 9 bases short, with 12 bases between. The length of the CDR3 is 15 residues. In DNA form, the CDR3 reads TGTGCCAGCAGCTTAGCAGCCGGGTTAGGTTCACCCCTCCACTTT. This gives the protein CASSLAAGLGSPLHF. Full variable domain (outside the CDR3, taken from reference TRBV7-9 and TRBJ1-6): DTGVSQNPRHKITKRGQNVTFRCDPISEHNRLYWYRQTLGQGPEFLTYFQNEAQLEKSRLLSDRFSAERPKGSFSTLEIQRTEQGDSAMYLCASSLAAGLGSPLHFGNGTRLTVT.

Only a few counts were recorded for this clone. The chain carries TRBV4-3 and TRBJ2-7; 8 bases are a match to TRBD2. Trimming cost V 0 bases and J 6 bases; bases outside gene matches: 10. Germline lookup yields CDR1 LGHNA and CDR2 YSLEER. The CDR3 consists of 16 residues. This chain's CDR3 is CASSQDFSGAALEQYF. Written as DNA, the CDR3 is TGCGCCAGCAGCCAAGATTTTAGCGGGGCGGCTCTCGAGCAGTACTTC.

The CDR3 sequence: CASSYIMEKLFF. CDR3 in DNA: TGTGCCAGCAGTTACATCATGGAAAAACTGTTTTTT. The V gene is TRBV6-6, the J gene TRBJ1-4; D unclear. V lost 2 bases and J lost 8, with 6 bases in between. The CDR3 is 12 residues long. CDR1 is MNHNY, CDR2 SVGAGI, per germline (reference sequence).

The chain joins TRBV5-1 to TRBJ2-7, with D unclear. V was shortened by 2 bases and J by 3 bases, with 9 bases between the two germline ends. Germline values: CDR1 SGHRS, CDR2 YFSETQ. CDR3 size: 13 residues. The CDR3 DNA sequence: TGCGCCAGCAGCTTAGAGAGATTCTACGAGCAGTACTTC. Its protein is CASSLERFYEQYF.

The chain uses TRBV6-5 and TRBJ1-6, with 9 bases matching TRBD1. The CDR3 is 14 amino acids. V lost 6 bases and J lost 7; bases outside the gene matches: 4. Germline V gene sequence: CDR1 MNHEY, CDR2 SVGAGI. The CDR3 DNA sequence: TGTGCCAGCAGAAGAGACAGGGGGAATTCACCCCTCCACTTT. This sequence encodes CASRRDRGNSPLHF.

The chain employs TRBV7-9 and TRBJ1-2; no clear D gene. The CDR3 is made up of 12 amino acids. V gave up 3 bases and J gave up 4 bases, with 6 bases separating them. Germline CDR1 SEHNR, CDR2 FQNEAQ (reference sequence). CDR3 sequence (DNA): TGTGCCAGCAGCTTTGAGGCCTATGGCTACACCTTC. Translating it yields CASSFEAYGYTF.

The CDR3: CASSAPGDEQYF. In nucleotides, the CDR3 is TGTGCCAGTAGTGCACCAGGGGATGAGCAGTACTTC. V gene TRBV19 combines with J gene TRBJ2-7, with TRBD1 as a possible D gene (6 bases). Germline V gene data show CDR1 as LNHDA and CDR2 as SQIVND (reference sequence). This CDR3 spans 12 amino acids. V lost 5 bases, J lost 7 bases, and 12 bases lay in between.

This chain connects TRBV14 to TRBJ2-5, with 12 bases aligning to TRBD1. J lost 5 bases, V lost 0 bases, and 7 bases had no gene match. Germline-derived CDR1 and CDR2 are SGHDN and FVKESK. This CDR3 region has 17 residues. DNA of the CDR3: TGTGCCAGCAGCCAAGAACCTCCGGGACAGGGGGCGGAGACCCAGTACTTC. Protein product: CASSQEPPGQGAETQYF.

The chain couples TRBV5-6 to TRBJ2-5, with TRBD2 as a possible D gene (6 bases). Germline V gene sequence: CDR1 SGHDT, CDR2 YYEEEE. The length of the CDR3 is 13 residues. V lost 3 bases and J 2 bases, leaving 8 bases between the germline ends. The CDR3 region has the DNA TGTGCCAGCAGCTGGGACTTACAAGAGACCCAGTACTTC. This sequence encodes CASSWDLQETQYF.

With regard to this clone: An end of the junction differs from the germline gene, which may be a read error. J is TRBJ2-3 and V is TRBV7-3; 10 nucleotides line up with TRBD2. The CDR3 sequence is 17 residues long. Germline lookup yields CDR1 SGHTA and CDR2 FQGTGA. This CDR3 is CVSSLRGAGGPLDTQYF. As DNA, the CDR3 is TGTGTCAGCAGCCTAAGGGGAGCGGGGGGGCCCTTAGATACGCAGTATTTT.

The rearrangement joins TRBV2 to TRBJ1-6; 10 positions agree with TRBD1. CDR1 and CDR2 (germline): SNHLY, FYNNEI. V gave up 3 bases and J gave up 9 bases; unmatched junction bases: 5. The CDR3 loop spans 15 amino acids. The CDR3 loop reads CASSEEGQGSSPLHF. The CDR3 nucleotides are TGTGCCAGCAGTGAGGAGGGACAGGGGAGTTCACCCCTCCACTTT.

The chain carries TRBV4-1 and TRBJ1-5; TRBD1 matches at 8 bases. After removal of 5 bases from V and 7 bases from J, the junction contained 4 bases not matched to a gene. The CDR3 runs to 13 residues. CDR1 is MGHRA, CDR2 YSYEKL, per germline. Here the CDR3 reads CASSGQGEQPQHF. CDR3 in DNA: TGCGCCAGCAGCGGACAGGGAGAACAGCCCCAGCATTTT.

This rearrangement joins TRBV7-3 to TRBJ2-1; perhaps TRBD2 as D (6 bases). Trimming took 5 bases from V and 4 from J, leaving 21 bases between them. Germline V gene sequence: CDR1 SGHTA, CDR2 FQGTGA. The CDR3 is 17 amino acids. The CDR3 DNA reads TGTGCCAGCAGCGTTAGGCCGGGGGAGGACCCTTACAATGAGCAGTTCTTC. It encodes CASSVRPGEDPYNEQFF.

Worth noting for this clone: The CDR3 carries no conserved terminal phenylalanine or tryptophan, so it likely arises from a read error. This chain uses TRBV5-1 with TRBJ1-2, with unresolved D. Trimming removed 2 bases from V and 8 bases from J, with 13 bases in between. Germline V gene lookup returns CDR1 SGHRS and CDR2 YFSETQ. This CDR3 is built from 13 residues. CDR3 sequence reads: CASSLGEGGGYTL. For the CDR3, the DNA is TGCGCCAGCAGCTTAGGTGAAGGAGGCGGCTACACCTTG.